Listed here are 6 T cell receptor beta chains from one sample, sequenced in a study of blood T cell repertoires in COVID-19. Clones were read by immunoSEQ multiplex PCR, and TCRdb kept only the in-frame ones, dropping some. The table includes approximately 200,000 clones, roughly nine tenths detected once. Input material: peripheral blood. Receptors were obtained from a man aged 25-45 years with acute or convalescent COVID-19.

The V call is TRBV29-1, the J call TRBJ2-7; TRBD1 matches 7 bases. The trim removed 5 bases at V and 2 bases at J, leaving 3 bases unmatched. The V gene's germline CDR1 is SQVTM and CDR2 ANQGSEA. This CDR3 has 12 amino acids. The DNA of the CDR3 is TGCAGCGTTCAAGGACAGGCCTACGAGCAGTACTTC. This encodes CSVQGQAYEQYF.

The chain uses TRBV28 and TRBJ2-7; D not resolved. V was trimmed by 6 bases and J by 7 bases, leaving 10 bases between them. The germline CDR1 and CDR2 sequences are MDHEN and SYDVKM. There are 11 residues in the CDR3. The CDR3 DNA reads TGTGCCAGCAGAGCACTCGGGGAGCAGTACTTC. Encoded protein: CASRALGEQYF.

This chain uses TRBV9 with TRBJ2-1; D is perhaps TRBD2 (6 bases). V lost 6 bases and J 9 bases, leaving 19 bases between the germline ends. There are 14 residues in the CDR3. Looked up from germline, CDR1 is SGDLS and CDR2 is YYNGEE. The CDR3 nucleotides are TGTGCCAGCATCGCTGTGCCGGGAGTAGGTGAGCAGTTCTTC. It codes for CASIAVPGVGEQFF.

This chain links TRBV27 with TRBJ2-3; a weak D match, TRBD2 (6 bases). The ends were cut back, 3 bases at V and 3 bases at J, with 10 bases in the middle. Germline CDR1 and CDR2: MNHEY and SMNVEV (reference sequence). This CDR3 spans 14 amino acids. Here the CDR3 reads CASSFPGGTDTQYF. DNA for the CDR3: TGTGCCAGCAGTTTCCCAGGAGGGACAGATACGCAGTATTTT.

This sequence joins TRBV10-3 and TRBJ2-7, with 15 bases matching TRBD2. The CDR3 has 16 amino acids. V lost 8 bases, J lost 2 bases, and 7 bases stayed unmatched. From germline, CDR1 is ENHRY and CDR2 SYGVKD. This chain's CDR3 is CAIGGLAGGYPYEQYF. Here the CDR3 DNA reads TGTGCCATCGGGGGACTAGCGGGGGGCTACCCCTACGAGCAGTACTTC.

V gene TRBV18 combines with J gene TRBJ2-2; possibly TRBD2 for D (5 bases). Trimming left V 3 bases short and J 2 bases short, with 13 bases between. Germline V gene sequence: CDR1 KGHSH, CDR2 LQKENI. The CDR3 spans 16 residues. This CDR3 is CASSPPGGLNTGELFF. The CDR3 nucleotides are TGTGCCAGCTCACCTCCCGGTGGACTTAACACCGGGGAGCTGTTTTTT.